What follows are 17 T cell receptor beta chains derived from one specimen sequenced in a study of response to subunit inactivated influenza vaccine. Via MiXCR, TCRdb re-called the RT-PCR reads, giving one row per CDR3 protein. The table has about 500,000 distinct CDR3 sequences, 10% to 15% seen once. The sample here was PBMCs from blood, taken 45 days after vaccination. Source of these receptors: a man over 45 who received an inactivated influenza vaccine.

There are many counts of this clonotype. This chain connects TRBV12-3 or TRBV12-4 to TRBJ2-5, with TRBD1 as a possible D gene (5 bases). Trimming cost V 3 bases and J 1 base, with 6 bases left between them. The CDR3 spans 13 residues. CDR3 protein: CASSFRAQETQYF. In DNA, the CDR3 is TGTGCCAGCAGTTTCAGGGCCCAAGAGACCCAGTACTTC.

The gene calls are TRBV20-1 and TRBJ2-3; D may match TRBD1 or TRBD2 (5 bases each). From germline, CDR1 is DFQATT and CDR2 SNEGSKA (reference sequence). Trimming left V 5 bases short and J 0 bases short, with 12 bases between. This CDR3 spans 14 amino acids. The CDR3 bases are TGCAGTGCTCCCAAGGGGACCAGCACAGATACGCAGTATTTT. Encoded protein: CSAPKGTSTDTQYF.

This chain connects TRBV15 to TRBJ2-3, with 7 positions matching TRBD2. Trimming took 4 bases from V and 5 from J; bases not matched to a gene: 12. CDR3 length equals 16 residues. Germline assignment: CDR1 LNHNV and CDR2 YYDKDF (reference sequence). DNA of the CDR3: TGTGCCACCAGCAAAGGGAGCGGGGCCGGTGGAGATACGCAGTATTTT. This encodes CATSKGSGAGGDTQYF.

J is TRBJ2-3 and V is TRBV28; 9 nucleotides match TRBD2. V was clipped by 8 bases and J by 5 bases; unmatched bases: 5. The germline V gene encodes CDR1 MDHEN and CDR2 SYDVKM. This CDR3 region has 13 residues. CDR3 DNA: TGTGCCAGCGGTGGACTAGCGATAGATACGCAGTATTTT. This translates into CASGGLAIDTQYF.

This chain connects TRBV30 to TRBJ2-7; possibly TRBD2 for D (5 bases). The germline V gene encodes CDR1 GTSNPN and CDR2 SVGIG (reference sequence). V lost 4 bases, J lost 3 bases, and 7 bases lay in between. The CDR3 runs 11 residues. The CDR3 coding sequence is TGTGCCTGGACTGGAGGCTACGAGCAGTACTTC. Residues: CAWTGGYEQYF.

This clonotype was observed a few times. The chain recombines TRBV11-2 with TRBJ2-1; D unresolved. CDR1 SGHAT and CDR2 FQNNGV come from the germline V gene. This CDR3 contains 15 residues. V lost 0 bases to trimming and J lost 7 bases, with 13 bases between them. CDR3 nucleotide sequence: TGTGCCAGCAGCTTAGACTCCGGTCGTTGGAATGAGCAGTTCTTC. Residues: CASSLDSGRWNEQFF.

The genes are TRBV4-2 and TRBJ2-5; maybe TRBD2 (5 bases). This CDR3 is built from 15 residues. Germline V gene lookup returns CDR1 LGHNA and CDR2 YNFKEQ. The V end was cut by 1 base, the J end by 2 bases, with 11 bases between. The DNA of the CDR3 is TGTGCCAGCAGCCAAGGAGGGCAGGCTCAAGAGACCCAGTACTTC. Amino acid sequence: CASSQGGQAQETQYF.

The chain uses TRBV6-2 or TRBV6-3 and TRBJ2-7, with 7 bases that match TRBD1. The V gene end was trimmed by 6 bases and the J gene end by 0 bases; junction bases not matched to a gene: 8. The CDR3 spans 15 residues. In germline, CDR1 is MNHEY, CDR2 SVGEGT. The CDR3 DNA follows: TGTGCCAGCAGCTATTCTGGACAGGACTCCTACGAGCAGTACTTC. Amino acids: CASSYSGQDSYEQYF.

This clonotype has at least ten counts. V gene TRBV28 combines with J gene TRBJ2-7, with TRBD1 identical over 9 bases. V gave up 2 bases and J gave up 3 bases; unmatched junction bases: 11. This CDR3 region has 17 residues. CDR1 and CDR2 (germline): MDHEN, SYDVKM. The CDR3 is CASSLGPRDRVNYEQYF. In DNA, the CDR3 is TGTGCCAGCAGTTTAGGCCCCCGGGACAGGGTAAACTACGAGCAGTACTTC.

This clonotype was seen a few times. The V and J genes are TRBV29-1 and TRBJ1-1; D may be TRBD1 (6 bases). Trimming shortened V by 5 bases and J by 0 bases, and 13 bases separated the two germline ends. This CDR3 has 14 amino acids. Germline CDR1 is SQVTM and CDR2 is ANQGSEA. The chain's CDR3 is CSVRQDPMNTEAFF. In DNA form, the CDR3 reads TGCAGCGTTCGACAGGACCCCATGAACACTGAAGCTTTCTTT.

The genes are TRBV5-6 and TRBJ2-1; unclear D gene. CDR1 is SGHDT, CDR2 YYEEEE, per germline. CDR3 size: 13 residues. The V end was cut by 0 bases, the J end by 12 bases, with 13 bases between. CDR3 residues: CASSLAVDNRQFF. DNA for the CDR3: TGTGCCAGCAGCTTGGCCGTAGACAATCGGCAGTTCTTC. The variable domain in full, with the rest retrieved from reference TRBV5-6 and TRBJ2-1, is DAGVTQSPTHLIKTRGQQVTLRCSPKSGHDTVSWYQQALGQGPQFIFQYYEEEERQRGNFPDRFSGHQFPNYSSELNVNALLLGDSALYLCASSLAVDNRQFFGPGTRLTVL.

The rearrangement joins TRBV18 to TRBJ2-7; possibly TRBD2 for D (6 bases). CDR1 is KGHSH and CDR2 is LQKENI in the germline V gene. V was cut by 3 bases and J by 4 bases, with 22 bases left in between. This CDR3 has 17 amino acids. The CDR3 reads CASSPTNSGGIRYEQYF. CDR3 DNA: TGTGCCAGCTCACCTACTAACTCTGGAGGGATACGTTACGAGCAGTACTTC. Filled out from reference TRBV18 and TRBJ2-7, the complete variable domain reads NAGVMQNPRHLVRRRGQEARLRCSPMKGHSHVYWYRQLPEEGLKFMVYLQKENIIDESGMPKERFSAEFPKEGPSILRIQQVVRGDSAAYFCASSPTNSGGIRYEQYFGPGTRLTVT.

This clonotype has only a few counts. The chain is built from TRBV5-1 and TRBJ1-5, with D uncertain. Deletions cut 4 bases from V and 6 bases from J, with 17 bases between. The CDR3 is made up of 15 amino acids. The germline V gene encodes CDR1 SGHRS and CDR2 YFSETQ. The CDR3 here is CASSQIGTPGQPQHF. CDR3 sequence (DNA): TGCGCCAGCAGCCAAATTGGCACACCCGGTCAGCCCCAGCATTTT.

The CDR3 reads CASSYSGGIQETQYF. The CDR3, as DNA: TGCGCCAGCAGTTATAGCGGGGGCATCCAAGAGACCCAGTACTTC. The chain carries TRBV5-1 and TRBJ2-5; the match to TRBD2 covers 9 bases. With V trimmed by 5 bases and J by 1 base, 6 bases remained unmatched. This CDR3 has 15 amino acids. Germline CDR1 is SGHRS and CDR2 is YFSETQ. The full variable domain, rest sourced from reference TRBV5-1 and TRBJ2-5, is KAGVTQTPRYLIKTRGQQVTLSCSPISGHRSVSWYQQTPGQGLQFLFEYFSETQRNKGNFPGRFSGRQFSNSRSEMNVSTLELGDSALYLCASSYSGGIQETQYFGPGTRLLVL.

This clonotype has ten or more counts. This chain uses TRBV7-2 with TRBJ2-1, with 8 bases matching TRBD1. The CDR3 runs 15 residues. Germline trimming cut 5 bases from V and 0 bases from J; bases unmatched to any gene: 3. Germline-derived CDR1 and CDR2 are SGHTA and FQGNSA. The DNA of the CDR3 is TGTGCCAGCAGCCCCGGACAGGGCTCCTACAATGAGCAGTTCTTC. This encodes CASSPGQGSYNEQFF.

V and J are TRBV28 and TRBJ1-1; TRBD1 might be the D (5 bases). The germline V gene has CDR1 MDHEN and CDR2 SYDVKM. This CDR3 spans 17 amino acids. V lost 1 base, J lost 0 bases, and 15 bases lay in between. The CDR3 DNA sequence: TGTGCCAGCAGTTTATTTCTCCAGGGAATGGTGAACACTGAAGCTTTCTTT. Translation: CASSLFLQGMVNTEAFF.

This clonotype was seen a few times. The V gene is TRBV12-3 or TRBV12-4, the J gene TRBJ2-1; 7 positions agree with TRBD2. With 6 bases clipped from V and 6 bases from J, the junction kept 11 bases outside the gene matches. The CDR3 extends over 15 amino acids. The CDR3 protein is CASSPLVRTSNEQFF. DNA of the CDR3: TGTGCCAGCAGCCCCCTAGTTAGGACTAGCAATGAGCAGTTCTTC.